These T cell receptor beta chains were read from a single sample in a study of T cells in Graves' hyperthyroidism and ophthalmopathy. One entry per CDR3 protein results from TCRdb running MiXCR on the multiplex PCR reads. Here the sample spans 380,000 or so distinct CDR3 sequences, roughly 14% being singletons. Material for sequencing was blood. The receptors originated from a man aged 25-45 years with Graves' hyperthyroidism that later progressed to Graves' ophthalmopathy. The CDR3 runs from the conserved cysteine through the conserved F or W. The order of the fields is V gene, J gene, clone size, D gene, CDR3 protein, CDR3 DNA. A D gene is named only where the DNA matches it firmly. Only part of the rows carry a size: once, few, many, or a class if the clone is expanded.

v_gene: TRBV7-2
j_gene: TRBJ2-1
abundance: many
d_gene: -
CDR3aa: CASSPTGSFSYNEQFF
CDR3nt: TGTGCCAGCAGCCCCACAGGCAGTTTCTCCTACAATGAGCAGTTCTTC

v_gene: TRBV27
j_gene: TRBJ2-7
abundance: -
d_gene: TRBD1
CDR3aa: CASSPGTGASYEQYF
CDR3nt: TGTGCCAGCAGTCCCGGGACAGGGGCGTCCTACGAGCAGTACTTC

v_gene: TRBV12-3/TRBV12-4
j_gene: TRBJ2-1
abundance: many
d_gene: -
CDR3aa: CASSGGLSSSYNEQFF
CDR3nt: TGTGCCAGCAGTGGCGGCCTTTCCAGCTCCTACAATGAGCAGTTCTTC

v_gene: TRBV5-1
j_gene: TRBJ2-7
abundance: -
d_gene: -
CDR3aa: CASSLPGPTYEQYF
CDR3nt: TGCGCCAGCAGCTTGCCGGGACCGACCTACGAGCAGTACTTC

v_gene: TRBV20-1
j_gene: TRBJ2-1
abundance: few
d_gene: TRBD2
CDR3aa: CSAHSGTSGGQSSYNEQFF
CDR3nt: TGCAGTGCCCATAGCGGGACTAGCGGGGGGCAGAGCTCCTACAATGAGCAGTTCTTC

v_gene: TRBV12-3/TRBV12-4
j_gene: TRBJ1-1
abundance: many
d_gene: -
CDR3aa: CASSLDRMNTEAFF
CDR3nt: TGTGCCAGCAGTTTGGACAGAATGAACACTGAAGCTTTCTTT

v_gene: TRBV28
j_gene: TRBJ2-5
abundance: many
d_gene: TRBD1
CDR3aa: CASGQDQETQYF
CDR3nt: TGTGCCAGCGGACAGGACCAAGAGACCCAGTACTTC

v_gene: TRBV4-1
j_gene: TRBJ1-2
abundance: few
d_gene: -
CDR3aa: CASSQEDRTNYGYTF
CDR3nt: TGCGCCAGCAGCCAAGAGGACCGAACAAACTATGGCTACACCTTC

v_gene: TRBV11-2
j_gene: TRBJ1-2
abundance: many
d_gene: -
CDR3aa: CASSSLAGEGNYGYTF
CDR3nt: TGTGCCAGCAGCTCCCTTGCGGGGGAGGGTAACTATGGCTACACCTTC

v_gene: TRBV12-3/TRBV12-4
j_gene: TRBJ1-2
abundance: many
d_gene: -
CDR3aa: CASSPGQRAYGYTF
CDR3nt: TGTGCCAGCAGTCCGGGACAAAGGGCCTATGGCTACACCTTC

v_gene: TRBV20-1
j_gene: TRBJ1-6
abundance: -
d_gene: -
CDR3aa: CSARGVAAYDSPLHF
CDR3nt: TGCAGTGCTAGAGGAGTAGCAGCCTACGATTCACCCCTCCACTTT

v_gene: TRBV20-1
j_gene: TRBJ2-7
abundance: -
d_gene: -
CDR3aa: CSASMAAQGYEQYF
CDR3nt: TGCAGTGCTAGTATGGCAGCCCAAGGCTACGAGCAGTACTTC

v_gene: TRBV14
j_gene: TRBJ1-6
abundance: few
d_gene: -
CDR3aa: CASSQVFYGVLGSYNSPLHF
CDR3nt: TGTGCCAGCAGCCAAGTCTTTTATGGGGTCCTCGGCTCCTATAATTCACCCCTCCACTTT

v_gene: TRBV29-1
j_gene: TRBJ1-2
abundance: few
d_gene: -
CDR3aa: CSVAKGDGYTF
CDR3nt: TGCAGCGTTGCAAAGGGGGATGGCTACACCTTC

v_gene: TRBV6-1
j_gene: TRBJ2-1
abundance: few
d_gene: -
CDR3aa: CASTALNEQFF
CDR3nt: TGTGCCAGCACAGCGCTTAATGAGCAGTTCTTC

v_gene: TRBV7-9
j_gene: TRBJ1-5
abundance: -
d_gene: -
CDR3aa: CASSLSARDSNQPQHF
CDR3nt: TGTGCCAGCAGCTTATCGGCCAGGGATAGCAATCAGCCCCAGCATTTT

v_gene: TRBV27
j_gene: TRBJ1-2
abundance: few
d_gene: -
CDR3aa: CASSLRKGFGYTF
CDR3nt: TGTGCCAGCAGTTTACGTAAGGGGTTTGGCTACACCTTC

v_gene: TRBV11-2
j_gene: TRBJ2-2
abundance: few
d_gene: -
CDR3aa: CASRTMNTGELFF
CDR3nt: TGTGCCAGCAGGACTATGAACACCGGGGAGCTGTTTTTT

v_gene: TRBV28
j_gene: TRBJ2-7
abundance: many
d_gene: -
CDR3aa: CASSLLPIGIYEQYF
CDR3nt: TGTGCCAGCAGTTTATTGCCCATCGGGATTTACGAGCAGTACTTC

v_gene: TRBV28
j_gene: TRBJ1-2
abundance: many
d_gene: TRBD1
CDR3aa: CASSTAGTGYGYTF
CDR3nt: TGTGCCAGCAGTACGGCCGGGACAGGCTATGGCTACACCTTC

v_gene: TRBV27
j_gene: TRBJ2-3
abundance: few
d_gene: -
CDR3aa: CASSGQFTDTQYF
CDR3nt: TGTGCCAGCAGTGGGCAGTTCACAGATACGCAGTATTTT

v_gene: TRBV18
j_gene: TRBJ2-7
abundance: -
d_gene: -
CDR3aa: CASSPQGYSSYEQYF
CDR3nt: TGTGCCAGCTCACCACAGGGGTATAGCTCCTACGAGCAGTACTTC

v_gene: TRBV19
j_gene: TRBJ1-1
abundance: -
d_gene: -
CDR3aa: CASRHREAFF
CDR3nt: TGTGCCAGTAGGCACAGAGAAGCTTTCTTT

v_gene: TRBV6-5
j_gene: TRBJ1-5
abundance: -
d_gene: -
CDR3aa: CASSYRGPFSNQPQHF
CDR3nt: TGTGCCAGCAGTTACAGGGGACCTTTTAGCAATCAGCCCCAGCATTTT

v_gene: TRBV7-8
j_gene: TRBJ2-2
abundance: few
d_gene: TRBD1
CDR3aa: CASSFPTGANTGELFF
CDR3nt: TGTGCCAGCAGCTTCCCTACAGGGGCGAACACCGGGGAGCTGTTTTTT

v_gene: TRBV4-1
j_gene: TRBJ2-3
abundance: few
d_gene: TRBD2
CDR3aa: CASSQVRSGRGDTQYF
CDR3nt: TGCGCCAGCAGCCAAGTGCGTAGCGGGAGGGGAGATACGCAGTATTTT

v_gene: TRBV2
j_gene: TRBJ2-1
abundance: many
d_gene: -
CDR3aa: CASSNSVAVIAYNEQFF
CDR3nt: TGTGCCAGCAGCAACTCGGTAGCGGTAATCGCCTACAATGAGCAGTTCTTC

v_gene: TRBV9
j_gene: TRBJ1-4
abundance: few
d_gene: -
CDR3aa: CASSVDTGRGSGREKLFF
CDR3nt: TGTGCCAGCAGCGTAGACACGGGAAGAGGGTCTGGTAGGGAAAAACTGTTTTTT

v_gene: TRBV7-9
j_gene: TRBJ1-5
abundance: many
d_gene: -
CDR3aa: CASSLASSNQPQHF
CDR3nt: TGTGCCAGCAGCTTAGCCAGTAGCAATCAGCCCCAGCATTTT

v_gene: TRBV6-5
j_gene: TRBJ1-3
abundance: -
d_gene: -
CDR3aa: CASSYRTGNTVYF
CDR3nt: TGTGCCAGCAGTTACCGGACTGGAAACACCGTATATTTT

v_gene: TRBV7-9
j_gene: TRBJ2-4
abundance: many
d_gene: TRBD2
CDR3aa: CASSSRSGGAKNIQYF
CDR3nt: TGTGCCAGCAGCTCTCGAAGCGGGGGGGCGAAAAACATTCAGTACTTC

v_gene: TRBV6-1
j_gene: TRBJ2-2
abundance: many
d_gene: TRBD1
CDR3aa: CASSSRTGPALFF
CDR3nt: TGTGCCAGCAGTTCGCGGACAGGCCCTGCGCTGTTTTTT

v_gene: TRBV10-3
j_gene: TRBJ1-5
abundance: -
d_gene: -
CDR3aa: CAISGETVRQPQHF
CDR3nt: TGTGCCATCAGTGGTGAGACAGTCCGGCAGCCCCAGCATTTT

v_gene: TRBV11-2
j_gene: TRBJ2-3
abundance: few
d_gene: -
CDR3aa: CASSKGRGGWGTDTQYF
CDR3nt: TGTGCCAGCAGCAAGGGCCGCGGGGGCTGGGGCACAGATACGCAGTATTTT

v_gene: TRBV20-1
j_gene: TRBJ2-2
abundance: -
d_gene: TRBD2
CDR3aa: CSALSGGCTGELFF
CDR3nt: TGCAGTGCCCTGAGCGGGGGGTGCACCGGGGAGCTGTTTTTT

v_gene: TRBV6-1
j_gene: TRBJ2-7
abundance: -
d_gene: -
CDR3aa: CASRSVGSVGQYF
CDR3nt: TGTGCCAGCAGATCGGTCGGGTCTGTTGGGCAGTACTTC

v_gene: TRBV7-9
j_gene: TRBJ2-7
abundance: many
d_gene: TRBD1
CDR3aa: CASTSSGQGNYEQYF
CDR3nt: TGTGCCAGCACCTCGAGCGGACAGGGGAACTACGAGCAGTACTTC

v_gene: TRBV11-3
j_gene: TRBJ1-4
abundance: -
d_gene: -
CDR3aa: CASSSSGGTNEKLFF
CDR3nt: TGTGCCAGCAGCTCCAGCGGGGGCACTAATGAAAAACTGTTTTTT

v_gene: TRBV3-1
j_gene: TRBJ1-2
abundance: few
d_gene: TRBD1
CDR3aa: CASSQAGTGRFYGYTF
CDR3nt: TGTGCCAGCAGCCAGGCGGGGACAGGACGATTCTATGGCTACACCTTC

v_gene: TRBV28
j_gene: TRBJ2-4
abundance: -
d_gene: TRBD2
CDR3aa: CASMSGGAAKNIQYF
CDR3nt: TGTGCCAGCATGAGCGGGGGGGCTGCCAAAAACATTCAGTACTTC

v_gene: TRBV30
j_gene: TRBJ1-4
abundance: -
d_gene: TRBD1
CDR3aa: CAWTPGQADNEKLFF
CDR3nt: TGTGCCTGGACTCCGGGACAGGCCGATAATGAAAAACTGTTTTTT

v_gene: TRBV11-3
j_gene: TRBJ1-1
abundance: -
d_gene: TRBD1
CDR3aa: CASSSGQGPIMNTEAFF
CDR3nt: TGTGCCAGCAGCTCCGGACAGGGTCCGATTATGAACACTGAAGCTTTCTTT

v_gene: TRBV20-1
j_gene: TRBJ2-7
abundance: -
d_gene: -
CDR3aa: CSASDFRGTYSYEQYF
CDR3nt: TGCAGTGCTAGCGACTTCCGAGGGACTTACTCCTACGAGCAGTACTTC

v_gene: TRBV28
j_gene: TRBJ1-1
abundance: many
d_gene: -
CDR3aa: CASSPRSREKSSNTEAFF
CDR3nt: TGTGCCAGCAGTCCCCGGAGTCGGGAAAAGTCCAGTAACACTGAAGCTTTCTTT

v_gene: TRBV2
j_gene: TRBJ2-7
abundance: many
d_gene: -
CDR3aa: CASSGLGTSYEQYF
CDR3nt: TGTGCCAGCAGTGGCCTTGGTACCTCCTACGAGCAGTACTTC

v_gene: TRBV7-9
j_gene: TRBJ1-2
abundance: many
d_gene: -
CDR3aa: CASSLWTSDGYTF
CDR3nt: TGTGCCAGCAGCTTATGGACTTCCGATGGCTACACCTTC

v_gene: TRBV5-1
j_gene: TRBJ2-3
abundance: -
d_gene: TRBD2
CDR3aa: CASSGGLAGDTQYF
CDR3nt: TGCGCCAGCAGCGGGGGACTAGCGGGGGATACGCAGTATTTT

v_gene: TRBV29-1
j_gene: TRBJ2-7
abundance: -
d_gene: TRBD2
CDR3aa: CSVEAGGRAYEQYF
CDR3nt: TGCAGCGTTGAGGCGGGGGGGAGGGCCTACGAGCAGTACTTC

v_gene: TRBV13
j_gene: TRBJ2-1
abundance: few
d_gene: TRBD2
CDR3aa: CASSLELSGGADNEQFF
CDR3nt: TGTGCCAGCAGCTTAGAACTTAGCGGGGGGGCGGACAATGAGCAGTTCTTC

v_gene: TRBV7-9
j_gene: TRBJ2-1
abundance: few
d_gene: TRBD1
CDR3aa: CASSLGQLRNEQFF
CDR3nt: TGTGCCAGCAGCTTGGGACAGCTTCGAAATGAGCAGTTCTTC

v_gene: TRBV7-9
j_gene: TRBJ1-2
abundance: many
d_gene: -
CDR3aa: CASSLGGGLYGYTF
CDR3nt: TGTGCCAGCAGCTTAGGAGGGGGGCTTTATGGCTACACCTTC

v_gene: TRBV28
j_gene: TRBJ2-7
abundance: many
d_gene: -
CDR3aa: CASSTTSGSEQYF
CDR3nt: TGTGCCAGCAGCACCACCTCTGGGAGCGAGCAGTACTTC

v_gene: TRBV11-2
j_gene: TRBJ2-2
abundance: many
d_gene: -
CDR3aa: CASSLDVTGELFF
CDR3nt: TGTGCCAGCAGCTTAGATGTCACCGGGGAGCTGTTTTTT

v_gene: TRBV12-3/TRBV12-4
j_gene: TRBJ1-5
abundance: few
d_gene: TRBD1
CDR3aa: CATGDREDNQPQHF
CDR3nt: TGTGCCACCGGGGACAGGGAAGATAATCAGCCCCAGCATTTT

v_gene: TRBV12-3/TRBV12-4
j_gene: TRBJ2-1
abundance: many
d_gene: TRBD2
CDR3aa: CASSTIGGVQYNEQFF
CDR3nt: TGTGCCAGCAGTACCATCGGGGGGGTTCAATACAATGAGCAGTTCTTC

v_gene: TRBV4-1
j_gene: TRBJ1-3
abundance: -
d_gene: -
CDR3aa: CASSSRRITGNTIYF
CDR3nt: TGCGCCAGCAGCTCCAGGAGAATTACTGGAAACACCATATATTTT